These T cell receptor beta chains were read from a single sample in a study of early T cells in non-severe SARS-CoV-2 infection. In TCRdb, the 5' RACE reads were re-called with MiXCR into one record per CDR3 protein. Of over 60,000 distinct CDR3 sequences in the sample, about 11% were seen once. The sample consisted of whole blood, taken at baseline. These receptor sequences come from an adult who was a healthcare worker with PCR-confirmed SARS-CoV-2 infection or an uninfected control (not recorded which). CDR3s include the opening cysteine and the closing phenylalanine or tryptophan. A D gene is named only where the DNA matches it firmly. A clone size is listed for some rows: how often the clone was seen (once, few, many), or a class if it is expanded.

cdr3_aa cdr3_nt j_call v_call d_call clone_size
CASSLQGAAYSPLHF TGTGCCAGCAGCCTACAGGGGGCCGCTTATTCACCCCTCCACTTT TRBJ1-6 TRBV6-5 TRBD1 NA
CASSRGRDLDEQYF TGTGCCAGTAGCCGGGGGCGTGATCTGGACGAGCAGTACTTC TRBJ2-7 TRBV19 NA NA
CASSLEGELRGYTF TGTGCCAGCAGCCTGGAAGGGGAGCTTCGGGGCTACACCTTC TRBJ1-2 TRBV12-3/TRBV12-4 NA NA
CASSDGLAADTQYF TGTGCCAGCAGCGACGGGCTAGCGGCAGATACGCAGTATTTT TRBJ2-3 TRBV7-9 TRBD2 NA
CASNGGGRNEQFF TGTGCCAGCAATGGAGGGGGCCGCAATGAGCAGTTCTTC TRBJ2-1 TRBV25-1 NA many
CASSSFDSYEQYF TGTGCCAGCAGTTCCTTCGACAGCTACGAGCAGTACTTC TRBJ2-7 TRBV27 NA few
CASSADSTYNEQFF TGCGCCAGCAGCGCGGACAGTACCTACAATGAGCAGTTCTTC TRBJ2-1 TRBV5-1 NA NA
CSASGQNTEAFF TGCAGTGCTTCGGGACAGAACACTGAAGCTTTCTTT TRBJ1-1 TRBV20-1 NA many
CASSRQTQETQYF TGTGCCAGCAGCCGACAGACCCAAGAGACCCAGTACTTC TRBJ2-5 TRBV12-3/TRBV12-4 NA few
CASSQDLTGGPPAFF TGTGCCAGCAGCCAAGACCTGACCGGGGGGCCTCCAGCTTTCTTT TRBJ1-1 TRBV3-1 NA many
CASSLQTGLEETQYF TGCGCCAGCAGCTTGCAGACAGGGTTAGAAGAGACCCAGTACTTC TRBJ2-5 TRBV5-1 TRBD1 few
CASSLYLGPTTRGAFF TGTGCCAGCAGTCTATACCTCGGTCCTACTACCCGAGGAGCTTTCTTT TRBJ1-1 TRBV12-3/TRBV12-4 NA many
CASSRGEHEQYF TGTGCCAGCAGCCGGGGGGAACACGAGCAGTACTTC TRBJ2-7 TRBV3-1 NA few
CASSFLSFYSNEQFF TGTGCCAGCAGCTTTCTTAGCTTTTATAGCAATGAGCAGTTCTTC TRBJ2-1 TRBV5-5 NA NA
CASSKGRDRGKNTEAFF TGTGCCAGCAGCAAAGGACGGGACAGGGGGAAGAACACTGAAGCTTTCTTT TRBJ1-1 TRBV21-1 NA once
CASPAPSPGRENGYTF TGTGCCAGCCCAGCCCCCAGCCCAGGGAGGGAGAATGGCTACACCTTC TRBJ1-2 TRBV2 NA few
CASKMSGADGYTF TGTGCCAGCAAGATGAGTGGTGCCGATGGCTACACCTTC TRBJ1-2 TRBV6-5 NA NA
CSARKLDTEAFF TGCAGTGCTAGAAAACTTGACACTGAAGCTTTCTTT TRBJ1-1 TRBV20-1 NA many
CAWSPFWGTESYNEQFF TGTGCCTGGAGTCCCTTTTGGGGGACGGAGTCCTACAATGAGCAGTTCTTC TRBJ2-1 TRBV30 NA NA